This entry lists 5 T cell receptor beta chains sequenced from one sample in a study of control samples from healthy donors and cancer patients. Produced via immunoSEQ multiplex PCR; TCRdb's table is partial and in-frame only. The sample consists of about 53,000 clones, approximately 90% of them appearing once. Sequences were obtained from PBMCs. Every receptor here comes from a man aged 60 to 69 with head and neck cancer.

V usage is TRBV5-6 and J usage is TRBJ2-1, with D perhaps TRBD1 or TRBD2 (6 bases each). The CDR3 runs to 15 residues. Trimming took off 4 bases at V and 12 bases at J, with 23 bases between the two ends. CDR1 and CDR2 from the germline V gene are SGHDT and YYEEEE. The CDR3 coding sequence is TGTGCCAGCAGCCAGGACGCTAGGACTAAAGGGGGGCAGTTCTTC. This codes for CASSQDARTKGGQFF.

This chain joins TRBV3-1 (or the pseudogene TRBV3-2) and TRBJ2-1; 9 nucleotides match TRBD2. Germline-derived CDR1 and CDR2 are LGHDT and YNNKEL (reference sequence). CDR3 length: 15 amino acids. J lost 11 bases, V lost 4 bases, and 12 bases had no gene match. The CDR3 DNA reads TGTGCCAGCAGCCCTACTAGCGGGCACGGGGTTCAGCAGTTCTTC. It specifies CASSPTSGHGVQQFF.

The V call is TRBV2, the J call TRBJ2-1; 8 nucleotides align to TRBD2. Trimming took 0 bases from V and 0 from J; bases not matched to a gene: 4. Germline V gene data show CDR1 as SNHLY and CDR2 as FYNNEI. This CDR3 is built from 17 residues. CDR3 sequence reads: CASSEAVAGSSYNEQFF. CDR3 DNA: TGTGCCAGCAGTGAAGCGGTAGCGGGATCCTCCTACAATGAGCAGTTCTTC.

The chain is built from TRBV19 and TRBJ1-4; 9 positions agree with TRBD1. V lost 4 bases and J lost 8; bases outside the gene matches: 11. This CDR3 contains 16 residues. CDR1 LNHDA and CDR2 SQIVND come from the germline V gene (reference sequence). CDR3 DNA sequence: TGTGCCAGTAGTAGGGGACAGGGCGGATTCCAAGAAAAACTGTTTTTT. This sequence encodes CASSRGQGGFQEKLFF.

The chain is built from TRBV7-2 and TRBJ1-3; 10 positions match TRBD1. Looked up from germline, CDR1 is SGHTA and CDR2 is FQGNSA. V lost 3 bases to trimming and J lost 2 bases; unmatched junction nucleotides: 1. The CDR3 spans 15 residues. The CDR3, as DNA: TGTGCCAGCAGCTTCGGGACAGGGGCTGGAAACACCATATATTTT. Amino acid sequence: CASSFGTGAGNTIYF.